These 24 T cell receptor beta chains share one sample of origin, sequenced in a study of blood T cell repertoires in COVID-19. TCRdb's table, derived via immunoSEQ multiplex PCR, lists solely in-frame clones and lacks some. This table has some 300,000 clones, under 90% appearing once. Sequences were obtained from PBMCs or T cells enriched from blood (not recorded which). The source of these receptors is a woman between 35 and 50 years old who had recovered from COVID-19.

The rearrangement joins TRBV5-6 to TRBJ1-1; 10 bases map to TRBD1. V shed 0 bases and J 1 base; nucleotides not matched to a gene: 6. The germline V gene encodes CDR1 SGHDT and CDR2 YYEEEE. The CDR3 has 17 amino acids. CDR3 coding DNA: TGTGCCAGCAGCTTGGCGAGGGGACAGGGGCGGAACACTGAAGCTTTCTTT. The encoded protein is CASSLARGQGRNTEAFF.

The rearrangement joins TRBV7-9 to TRBJ1-2; D might be TRBD1 (6 bases). Looked up from germline, CDR1 is SEHNR and CDR2 is FQNEAQ (reference sequence). The CDR3 runs to 12 residues. V dropped 3 bases and J dropped 10 bases, with 12 bases sitting between them. CDR3 sequence (DNA): TGTGCCAGCAGCTTGCCGGGGGGCCCCTACACCTTC. Protein sequence: CASSLPGGPYTF.

This rearrangement joins TRBV19 to TRBJ1-5; D is perhaps TRBD1 (6 bases). The germline V gene has CDR1 LNHDA and CDR2 SQIVND (reference sequence). Trimming left V 7 bases short and J 5 bases short, with 18 bases between. The CDR3 extends over 15 amino acids. The CDR3 nucleotides read TGTGCCAGTAAGCGTGCAGGGGACCCCTATCAGCCCCAGCATTTT. As protein: CASKRAGDPYQPQHF.

This chain links TRBV18 with TRBJ1-2, with TRBD1 matching over 10 bases. CDR1 and CDR2 (germline): KGHSH, LQKENI. There are 16 residues in the CDR3. Trimming took 5 bases from V and 2 from J; bases not matched to a gene: 8. The CDR3 here is CASSSTGQGVNYGYTF. The CDR3 bases are TGTGCCAGCTCATCCACCGGACAGGGGGTAAACTATGGCTACACCTTC.

V usage is TRBV9 and J usage is TRBJ2-6; the D is unclear. This CDR3 is built from 15 residues. With 2 bases removed from V and 0 bases from J, the gap between germline ends came to 6 bases. From germline, CDR1 is SGDLS and CDR2 YYNGEE. The CDR3 DNA is TGTGCCAGCAGCGTCAGAAGCTCTGGGGCCAACGTCCTGACTTTC. It yields the protein CASSVRSSGANVLTF.

The chain links TRBV30 to TRBJ2-5; possibly TRBD1 for D (5 bases). The CDR3 consists of 14 residues. Trimming stripped 0 bases from V and 1 base from J, with 9 bases between. Germline V gene sequence: CDR1 GTSNPN, CDR2 SVGIG (reference sequence). The CDR3 here is CAWSVPDTQETQYF. DNA of the CDR3: TGTGCCTGGAGTGTACCGGACACCCAAGAGACCCAGTACTTC.

The rearrangement joins TRBV30 to TRBJ2-7, with TRBD1 matching over 9 bases. The CDR3 sequence is 12 residues long. The V and J ends lost 7 bases and 3 bases, in that order; junction bases with no gene match: 4. Per germline, CDR1 GTSNPN and CDR2 SVGIG (reference sequence). This chain's CDR3 is CASRTGVYEQYF. The CDR3 DNA is TGTGCCTCCCGGACAGGGGTCTACGAGCAGTACTTC.

The chain employs TRBV7-9 and TRBJ2-1; D ambiguous. The CDR3 covers 15 residues. The V gene lost 5 bases and the J gene lost 7 bases, with 18 bases spanning the gap. Germline assignment: CDR1 SEHNR and CDR2 FQNEAQ (reference sequence). The CDR3 sequence: CASSADVEHQNEQFF. The CDR3 nucleotides are TGTGCCAGCAGCGCAGACGTGGAGCATCAGAATGAGCAGTTCTTC.

This clone was recorded only once. The V call is TRBV6-5, the J call TRBJ1-4; 10 nucleotides agree with TRBD1. This CDR3 spans 15 amino acids. Germline V lookup: CDR1 MNHEY, CDR2 SVGAGI. With 0 bases clipped from V and 10 bases from J, the junction kept 5 bases outside the gene matches. CDR3 sequence reads: CASSYSRTGGGKLFF. The CDR3 DNA sequence: TGTGCCAGCAGTTACTCGAGGACAGGGGGGGGAAAACTGTTTTTT.

The J gene is TRBJ2-1, the V gene TRBV5-1, with D perhaps matching TRBD1 (6 bases). Germline loops: CDR1 SGHRS, CDR2 YFSETQ. CDR3 length: 15 amino acids. With 4 bases removed from V and 3 bases from J, the gap between germline ends came to 14 bases. CDR3 in amino acids: CASSLTGTNYNEQFF. DNA of the CDR3: TGCGCCAGCAGCCTAACCGGGACAAACTACAATGAGCAGTTCTTC.

The chain uses TRBV21-1 and TRBJ2-1; the table names TRBD2, a call not compared with the DNA. TRBV21-1 is termed a pseudogene. This CDR3 spans 18 amino acids. CDR3 bases: TGTGCCAGCAGCAAAGTCAAAATTAGCGGATCAAACTACAATGAGCAGTTCTTC. Encoded protein: CASSKVKISGSNYNEQFF.

The chain employs TRBV4-1 and TRBJ1-5; 8 bases line up with TRBD1. Trimming took 4 bases from V and 6 from J; bases not matched to a gene: 8. CDR3 size: 15 residues. Germline V gene sequence: CDR1 MGHRA, CDR2 YSYEKL. For the CDR3, the DNA is TGCGCCAGCAGCCTCGGACAGGGTGAAAGTCAGCCCCAGCATTTT. This sequence encodes CASSLGQGESQPQHF.

The rearrangement joins TRBV14 to TRBJ2-3; 9 nucleotides align to TRBD2. Germline CDR1 SGHDN, CDR2 FVKESK. This CDR3 spans 18 amino acids. After removal of 3 bases from V and 0 bases from J, the junction contained 10 bases not matched to a gene. The CDR3 sequence is CASSQDAGLAISTDTQYF. For the CDR3, the DNA is TGTGCCAGCAGCCAGGACGCCGGACTAGCGATCAGCACAGATACGCAGTATTTT. The full variable domain, in which reference TRBV14 and TRBJ2-3 provide the parts outside the CDR3, is EAGVTQFPSHSVIEKGQTVTLRCDPISGHDNLYWYRRVMGKEIKFLLHFVKESKQDESGMPNNRFLAERTGGTYSTLKVQPAELEDSGVYFCASSQDAGLAISTDTQYFGPGTRLTVL.

For the CDR3, the DNA is TGTGCCTGCTGGCGGACAGGGGCTTACGAGCAGTACTTC. The encoded protein is CACWRTGAYEQYF. V and J are TRBV6-6 and TRBJ2-7; 9 nucleotides line up with TRBD1. Germline CDR1 reads MNHNY; CDR2 reads SVGAGI (reference sequence). With V trimmed by 11 bases and J by 4 bases, 9 bases remained unmatched. The CDR3 runs 13 residues.

The V call is TRBV5-1, the J call TRBJ1-1; D is unclear. Trimming pared 3 bases from V and 1 base from J, leaving 13 bases between. Germline V gives CDR1 SGHRS, CDR2 YFSETQ. The CDR3 has 15 residues. The CDR3 DNA reads TGCGCCAGCAGCTGGTCCTCGAGAACGAACACTGAAGCTTTCTTT. Translation: CASSWSSRTNTEAFF.

The rearrangement uses TRBV29-1 and TRBJ1-3; D gene unclear. V lost 6 bases and J lost 0, with 12 bases in between. This CDR3 region has 14 residues. Germline CDR1 is SQVTM and CDR2 is ANQGSEA. The CDR3 loop reads CSVGDRSSGNTIYF. In nucleotides, the CDR3 is TGCAGCGTGGGAGACCGGAGCTCTGGAAACACCATATATTTT. The full variable domain, completed using reference TRBV29-1 and TRBJ1-3, is SAVISQKPSRDICQRGTSLTIQCQVDSQVTMMFWYRQQPGQSLTLIATANQGSEATYESGFVIDKFPISRPNLTFSTLTVSNMSPEDSSIYLCSVGDRSSGNTIYFGEGSWLTVV.

This chain connects TRBV2 to TRBJ2-1; 9 bases match TRBD2. Trimming at V came to 4 bases and at J to 3 bases, leaving 4 bases not matched to a gene. CDR1 SNHLY and CDR2 FYNNEI come from the germline V gene. The CDR3 extends over 15 amino acids. The CDR3 DNA is TGTGCCAGCAGTGGTGATAGCGGGAGCTACAATGAGCAGTTCTTC. It yields the protein CASSGDSGSYNEQFF.

This clone was counted a few times. The chain joins TRBV27 to TRBJ1-5; unclear D gene. With 7 bases removed from V and 6 bases from J, the gap between germline ends came to 16 bases. Germline V gene data show CDR1 as MNHEY and CDR2 as SMNVEV (reference sequence). The CDR3 consists of 14 residues. CDR3 in amino acids: CASNPHGGGQPQHF. The CDR3 DNA sequence: TGTGCCAGCAACCCCCACGGAGGAGGTCAGCCCCAGCATTTT.

The chain couples TRBV21-1 to TRBJ2-3; the table calls TRBD1, which could not be checked here. TRBV21-1 counts as a pseudogene. The CDR3 length is 19 residues. This chain's CDR3 is CASTTAQTPTGSGTDTQYF. The CDR3 region has the DNA TGTGCCAGCACCACGGCCCAGACACCAACTGGGTCTGGCACAGATACGCAGTATTTT.

The chain combines TRBV7-2 with TRBJ1-1, with a possible D match to TRBD1 (6 bases). The length of the CDR3 is 15 residues. Per germline, CDR1 SGHTA and CDR2 FQGNSA. V was shortened by 1 base and J by 2 bases, with 11 bases between the two germline ends. This CDR3 is CASSLDRRGNTEAFF. For the CDR3, the DNA is TGTGCCAGCAGCTTAGACCGCAGGGGCAACACTGAAGCTTTCTTT.

This rearrangement joins TRBV7-9 to TRBJ2-6, with D possibly being TRBD2 (6 bases). The CDR3 is 15 residues long. The V and J ends lost 3 bases and 4 bases respectively, with 10 bases between them. Germline loops: CDR1 SEHNR, CDR2 FQNEAQ (reference sequence). Here the CDR3 DNA reads TGTGCCAGCAGCTTGGAGGGGACCGGGGCCAACGTCCTGACTTTC. It encodes CASSLEGTGANVLTF.

This chain connects TRBV7-3 to TRBJ2-1, with D unresolved. Germline values: CDR1 SGHTA, CDR2 FQGTGA. The CDR3 consists of 20 residues. V lost 2 bases to trimming and J lost 6 bases, with 29 bases between them. For the CDR3, the DNA is TGTGCCAGCAGCTTACGCCCGCTTAGCCCAGCCTCAAGAGTTGGCAATGAGCAGTTCTTC. It encodes CASSLRPLSPASRVGNEQFF.

V is TRBV5-8 and J is TRBJ1-1; TRBD1 might be the D (5 bases). The CDR3 is 15 residues long. Between the trimmed V and J ends, which lost 1 base and 1 base, there was a span of 11 bases. In germline, CDR1 is SGHTS, CDR2 YDEGEE. Here the CDR3 reads CASSLFRAQNTEAFF. The CDR3 DNA reads TGTGCCAGCAGCTTGTTCAGGGCACAGAACACTGAAGCTTTCTTT.

On this clone: A much bigger clone sits one base away, suggesting this may be a read error. The rearrangement uses TRBV7-9 and TRBJ1-1; D remains unclear. The ends were cut back, 1 base at V and 0 bases at J, with 3 bases in the middle. The CDR3 sequence is 13 residues long. Germline lookup yields CDR1 SEHNR and CDR2 FQNEAQ (reference sequence). CDR3 in DNA: TGTGCCAGCAGCTTAGGTATGAACACTGAAGCTTTCTTT. Its protein is CASSLGMNTEAFF.